The T cell receptor beta chain under discussion was sequenced for a study of shared clonotypes between healthy human individuals. This CDR3 contains 12 residues. Germline CDR1 is MNHEY and CDR2 is SVGAGI. V lost 7 bases and J lost 0, with 6 bases in between. The table came from immunoSEQ multiplex PCR; TCRdb's copy has only in-frame clones and leaves some out. The sample carries about 2,500,000 clones, roughly 92% recorded once. The source is a man younger than 35 in good health. Sequenced material: naive CD4+ T cells sorted from blood. Described subset: CD45RA+ positively selected. V is TRBV6-5 and J is TRBJ1-2; no firm D call. CDR3 in DNA: TGTGCCAGCATTTCGGCTAACTATGGCTACACCTTC. It specifies CASISANYGYTF.